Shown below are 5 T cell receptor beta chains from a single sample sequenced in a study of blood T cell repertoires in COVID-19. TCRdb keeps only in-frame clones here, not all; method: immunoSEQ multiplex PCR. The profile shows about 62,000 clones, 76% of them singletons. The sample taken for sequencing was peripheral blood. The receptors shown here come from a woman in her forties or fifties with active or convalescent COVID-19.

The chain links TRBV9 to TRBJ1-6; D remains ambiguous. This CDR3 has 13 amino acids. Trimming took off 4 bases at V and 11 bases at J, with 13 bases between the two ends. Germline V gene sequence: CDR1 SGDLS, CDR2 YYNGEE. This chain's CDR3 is CASSSAGGAPLHF. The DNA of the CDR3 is TGTGCCAGCAGCTCAGCCGGTGGAGCACCCCTCCACTTT.

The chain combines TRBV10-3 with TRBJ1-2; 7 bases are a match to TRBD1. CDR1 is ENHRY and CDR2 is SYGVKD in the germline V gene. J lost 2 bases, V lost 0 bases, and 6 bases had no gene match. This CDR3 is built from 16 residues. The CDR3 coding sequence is TGTGCCATCAGTGAGTCTGGGACAGCCGTGAACTATGGCTACACCTTC. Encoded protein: CAISESGTAVNYGYTF.

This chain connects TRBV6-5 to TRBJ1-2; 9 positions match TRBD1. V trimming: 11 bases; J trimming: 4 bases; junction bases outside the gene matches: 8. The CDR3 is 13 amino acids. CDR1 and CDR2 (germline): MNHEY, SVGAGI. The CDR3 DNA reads TGTGCCGTGGGACAGGGCTCTATCTATGGCTACACCTTC. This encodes CAVGQGSIYGYTF.

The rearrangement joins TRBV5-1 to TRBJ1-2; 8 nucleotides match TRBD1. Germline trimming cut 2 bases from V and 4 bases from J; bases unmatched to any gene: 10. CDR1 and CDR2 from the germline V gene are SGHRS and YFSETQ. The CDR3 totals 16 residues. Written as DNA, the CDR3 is TGCGCCAGCAGCTTCGGATCAGGGGGCGAATTCTATGGCTACACCTTC. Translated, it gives CASSFGSGGEFYGYTF.

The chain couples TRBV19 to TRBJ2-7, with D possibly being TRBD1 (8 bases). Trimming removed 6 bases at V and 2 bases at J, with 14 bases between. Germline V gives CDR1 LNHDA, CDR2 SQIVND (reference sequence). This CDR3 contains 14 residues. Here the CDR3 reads CASRDRGGTYEQYF. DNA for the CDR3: TGTGCCAGTAGAGACAGGGGAGGGACCTACGAGCAGTACTTC.